A single sample is the source of the 8 T cell receptor beta chains below, sequenced in a study of early T cells in non-severe SARS-CoV-2 infection. TCRdb reanalysed the 5' RACE reads using MiXCR and keeps one entry per CDR3 protein. The sample consists of just over 80,000 distinct CDR3 sequences, 12% to 15% of them appearing once. The source material was whole blood. The receptors stem from an adult who was a healthcare worker with PCR-confirmed SARS-CoV-2 infection or an uninfected control (not recorded which).

The chain has TRBV5-1 and TRBJ1-2, with a tentative D call TRBD1 (6 bases). Trimming stripped 0 bases from V and 2 bases from J, with 17 bases between. CDR3 length: 17 residues. Looked up from germline, CDR1 is SGHRS and CDR2 is YFSETQ. The CDR3 nucleotides read TGCGCCAGCAGCTTGGCGCTAAGCGGACAGAAGAACTATGGCTACACCTTC. This sequence encodes CASSLALSGQKNYGYTF.

There are a few counts of this clonotype. This chain joins TRBV12-3 or TRBV12-4 and TRBJ2-3; D tentatively fits TRBD1 or TRBD2 (5 bases each). Trimming removed 7 bases from V and 4 bases from J, with 15 bases in between. CDR3 length: 14 residues. The CDR3 sequence: CASNPLGVSDTQYF. Here the CDR3 DNA reads TGTGCCAGCAACCCCCTGGGGGTTTCAGATACGCAGTATTTT.

This clonotype has a handful of counts. The chain employs TRBV7-9 and TRBJ2-5; D unclear. Germline CDR1 and CDR2: SEHNR and FQNEAQ (reference sequence). V lost 5 bases and J lost 3, with 13 bases in between. CDR3 length equals 14 residues. The CDR3: CASSLGRAEETQYF. In DNA form, the CDR3 reads TGTGCCAGCAGCCTAGGTAGGGCAGAAGAGACCCAGTACTTC.

This clonotype was seen at least ten times. The V and J genes are TRBV20-1 and TRBJ2-7, with a weak D call TRBD2 (7 bases). Deletions cut 6 bases from V and 5 bases from J, with 26 bases between. CDR3 size: 16 residues. Germline lookup yields CDR1 DFQATT and CDR2 SNEGSKA (reference sequence). The DNA for the CDR3 is TGCAGTGCCCTCAGAGTTGGGGGGGGCGGTTCCAACGAGCAGTACTTC. Translating gives CSALRVGGGGSNEQYF.

As concerns this clonotype: A much larger clonotype is one base distant, so this may be a read error. V gene TRBV7-9 combines with J gene TRBJ2-1; 8 positions agree with TRBD2. The V and J ends lost 7 bases and 2 bases, in that order; junction bases with no gene match: 7. The CDR3 consists of 15 residues. Germline assignment: CDR1 SEHNR and CDR2 FQNEAQ (reference sequence). CDR3 amino acids: CASTPGGVTYNEQFF. CDR3 DNA: TGTGCCAGCACCCCCGGGGGGGTCACCTACAATGAGCAGTTCTTC.

The chain recombines TRBV29-1 with TRBJ2-4; D is uncertain. V was clipped by 4 bases and J by 8 bases, with 6 bases between them. Germline CDR1 and CDR2: SQVTM and ANQGSEA. This CDR3 contains 10 residues. CDR3 DNA: TGCAGCGTTGGATGGGACATTCAGTACTTC. Translated, it gives CSVGWDIQYF.

This clonotype was detected many times. The J gene is TRBJ2-6, the V gene TRBV7-8; D gene unclear. V gave up 5 bases and J gave up 4 bases, with 9 bases separating them. The CDR3 runs 14 residues. The germline V gene has CDR1 SGHVS and CDR2 FQNEAQ. The CDR3 coding sequence is TGTGCCAGCAGCCAATACGGCGGGGCCAACGTCCTGACTTTC. As protein: CASSQYGGANVLTF.

The J gene is TRBJ1-6, the V gene TRBV28; no firm D call. The germline gives CDR1 MDHEN, CDR2 SYDVKM. V lost 6 bases to trimming and J lost 6 bases, with 15 bases between them. There are 15 residues in the CDR3. CDR3 residues: CASSPQEGLNSPLHF. CDR3 DNA: TGTGCCAGCAGCCCCCAGGAGGGCCTTAATTCACCCCTCCACTTT.